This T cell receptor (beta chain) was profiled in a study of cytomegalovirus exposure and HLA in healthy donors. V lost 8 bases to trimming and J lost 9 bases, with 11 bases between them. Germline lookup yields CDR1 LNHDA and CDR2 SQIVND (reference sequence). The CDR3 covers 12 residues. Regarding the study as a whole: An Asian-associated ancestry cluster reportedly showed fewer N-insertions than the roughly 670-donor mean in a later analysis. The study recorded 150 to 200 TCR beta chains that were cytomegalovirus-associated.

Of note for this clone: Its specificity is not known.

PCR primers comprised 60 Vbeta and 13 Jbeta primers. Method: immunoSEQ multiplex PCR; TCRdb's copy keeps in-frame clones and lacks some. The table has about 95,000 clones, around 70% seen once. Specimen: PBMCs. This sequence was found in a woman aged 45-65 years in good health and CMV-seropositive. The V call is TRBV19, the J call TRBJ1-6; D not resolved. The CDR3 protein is CASRGFGSPLHF. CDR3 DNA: TGTGCCAGTCGGGGTTTTGGTTCACCCCTCCACTTT.